The source of this TCR beta chain is a study of control samples from healthy donors and cancer patients. Data came from immunoSEQ multiplex PCR; TCRdb stores just in-frame clones and leaves some out. This sample has about 150,000 clones, with under 95% found just once. This CDR3 comprises 14 residues. The ends lost 2 bases at V and 1 base at J; junction bases unmatched: 1. The germline V gene has CDR1 MDHEN and CDR2 SYDVKM. The sample consisted of blood. The receptor comes from a woman younger than 30 in good health. This chain connects TRBV28 to TRBJ1-1; 7 nucleotides line up with TRBD1. CDR3: CASSLGTENTEAFF. The CDR3 DNA reads TGTGCCAGCAGTTTAGGGACAGAGAACACTGAAGCTTTCTTT.